These T cell receptor beta chains were read from a single sample in a study of blood T cell repertoires in COVID-19. Some clones are missing from TCRdb's copy, which holds only in-frame ones; the method was immunoSEQ multiplex PCR. The repertoire holds 150,000 to 200,000 clones, with roughly 86% as singletons. Specimen: peripheral blood. Receptors were obtained from a man in his forties with active or convalescent COVID-19. The CDR3 runs from the conserved cysteine through the conserved F or W. The D gene is left open where the match is weak. Clone sizes are given selectively: once, few, many, or a class where the clone is expanded.

clone_size,j_call,d_call,v_call,cdr3_nt,cdr3_aa
once,TRBJ2-3,TRBD2,TRBV2,TGTGCCAGCAGGACTAGCGGGGGAAGAGATACGCAGTATTTT,CASRTSGGRDTQYF
NA,TRBJ2-3,TRBD2,TRBV2,TGTGCCAGCAGGGGTGCGGGGGGGCCAACAGATACGCAGTATTTT,CASRGAGGPTDTQYF
NA,TRBJ1-5,NA,TRBV6-1,TGTGCCAGCAGTGAAGACAGTTATAGCAATCAGCCCCAGCATTTT,CASSEDSYSNQPQHF
NA,TRBJ2-5,TRBD2,TRBV5-3,TGTGCCAGAAGCGGCGGACTAGCGGGGGGGAAGGAGACCCAGTACTTC,CARSGGLAGGKETQYF
NA,TRBJ1-1,NA,TRBV29-1,TGCAGCGTTGCTACCACTGGGAGGGCAGCTTTCTTT,CSVATTGRAAFF
once,TRBJ2-2,NA,TRBV21-1,TGTGCCAGCAGCAAAATTGGGGTTTTGAGGGACAAACAACCGCCGGGGAGCACCGGGGAGCTGTTTTTT,CASSKIGVLRDKQPPGSTGELFF
NA,TRBJ2-1,NA,TRBV5-1,TGCGCCAGCAGCTTCGGCAATGAGCAGTTCTTC,CASSFGNEQFF
once,TRBJ1-5,NA,TRBV6-2/TRBV6-3,TGTGCCAGCAGTTACTCGACAATCAACCAGCCCCAGCATTTT,CASSYSTINQPQHF
NA,TRBJ2-5,NA,TRBV3-1/TRBV3-2,TGTGCCAGCAGCCCCTCAGGGGAAGAGACCCAGTACTTC,CASSPSGEETQYF
NA,TRBJ2-3,NA,TRBV11-2,TGTGCCAGCAGCTTAGGACCCACCGGACAGCCAAGCACAGATACGCAGTATTTT,CASSLGPTGQPSTDTQYF
NA,TRBJ2-1,TRBD2,TRBV7-8,TGTGCCAGCAGCTTAGTGTCTAGCGGGGGCCCAGGGAATGAGCAGTTCTTC,CASSLVSSGGPGNEQFF
NA,TRBJ1-2,NA,TRBV30,TGTGCCTGGAGTGGCAGGGTGAACTATGGCTACACCTTC,CAWSGRVNYGYTF
NA,TRBJ2-2,TRBD1,TRBV6-4,TGTGCCAGCAGCGCCGGGACAGCGAGCGGGGAGCTGTTTTTT,CASSAGTASGELFF
few,TRBJ1-2,NA,TRBV6-2/TRBV6-3,TGTGCCAGCAGTTACGGTGGAGGAGGCTATGGCTACACCTTC,CASSYGGGGYGYTF
NA,TRBJ1-5,NA,TRBV5-1,TGCGCCAGCAGCCCCGGGGGTAGCCAGCCCCAGCATTTT,CASSPGGSQPQHF
NA,TRBJ2-3,TRBD2,TRBV3-1/TRBV3-2,TGTGCCAGCAGCCCCCGGGCGGGGGGGGGTGATACGCAGTATTTT,CASSPRAGGGDTQYF
NA,TRBJ2-5,TRBD2,TRBV11-2,TGTGCCAGCAGCTTAGAGCGAGCGGGGGGGATAGAGACCCAGTACTTC,CASSLERAGGIETQYF
NA,TRBJ1-4,NA,TRBV14,TGTGCCAGCAGTAGGGGGATAAATGAAAAACTGTTTTTT,CASSRGINEKLFF
NA,TRBJ1-2,TRBD1,TRBV3-1/TRBV3-2,TGTGCCAGCAGCCCCCGTGGACAGGGAAGTCACTATGGCTACACCTTC,CASSPRGQGSHYGYTF
NA,TRBJ2-5,TRBD2,TRBV6-4,TGTGCCAGCCCGGGGGGGCTAAAAGAGACCCAGTACTTC,CASPGGLKETQYF
NA,TRBJ2-5,TRBD2,TRBV5-1,TGCGCCAGCAGCTTGGGTGGCGGGGGGTATGAGACCCAGTACTTC,CASSLGGGGYETQYF
NA,TRBJ1-4,TRBD1,TRBV28,TGTGCCAGCAGTTTCTTGAGGACAGGGATTAATGAAAAACTGTTTTTT,CASSFLRTGINEKLFF
NA,TRBJ1-2,NA,TRBV9,TGTGCCAGCAGCGTAGAGCCGATCCTTAACTATGGCTACACCTTC,CASSVEPILNYGYTF
NA,TRBJ1-1,NA,TRBV30,TGTGCCTGGAGTAGGCGCGCAGGCACTGAAGCTTTCTTT,CAWSRRAGTEAFF
NA,TRBJ2-1,NA,TRBV5-6,TGTGCCAGCAGCTTATCTAGGAGCTCCTACAATGAGCAGTTCTTC,CASSLSRSSYNEQFF
NA,TRBJ1-1,NA,TRBV14,TGTGCCAGCAGCCAAGATAGCTTGGGTACAGGGAACACTGAAGCTTTCTTT,CASSQDSLGTGNTEAFF
NA,TRBJ1-1,NA,TRBV30,TGTGCCTGGAGTAACAATGGGGGACTGACTTGGGGGGACACTGAAGCTTTCTTT,CAWSNNGGLTWGDTEAFF
NA,TRBJ2-7,NA,TRBV3-1/TRBV3-2,TGTGCCAGCAGCCTAGCGGGGACAGGGGAGCAGTACTTC,CASSLAGTGEQYF
NA,TRBJ2-1,TRBD1,TRBV7-6,TGTGCCAGCAGCATAGGGGGCGCGAGGTACAATGAGCAGTTCTTC,CASSIGGARYNEQFF
few,TRBJ1-1,TRBD1,TRBV4-2,TGTGCCAGCAGTCACAGGGGGCCACAATCTGAAGCTTTCTTT,CASSHRGPQSEAFF
NA,TRBJ2-7,NA,TRBV28,TGTGCCAGCAGTCGGGCCCTCCCAGGGCGTGAGCAGTACTTC,CASSRALPGREQYF
NA,TRBJ1-1,NA,TRBV18,TGTGCCAGCTCACCAGTCGAGGGCGCGTATACTGAAGCTTTCTTT,CASSPVEGAYTEAFF
NA,TRBJ1-3,NA,TRBV4-3,TGCGCCAGCAGTACAGGGTCTGGAAACACCATATATTTT,CASSTGSGNTIYF
few,TRBJ1-4,TRBD1,TRBV2,TGTGCCAGCAGCGTTGGGACAGGGGGAGCTCGACTGTTTTTT,CASSVGTGGARLFF
NA,TRBJ1-2,NA,TRBV19,TGTGCCAGTAGTATCAAGACAGGCTTAGAGGACTATGGCTACACCTTC,CASSIKTGLEDYGYTF
NA,TRBJ2-7,TRBD2,TRBV18,TGTGCCAGCTCACTGACTAGCGACTCCTACGAGCAGTACTTC,CASSLTSDSYEQYF
once,TRBJ1-4,NA,TRBV18,TGTGCCAGCTCTACAGGAACAACTAATGAAAAACTGTTTTTT,CASSTGTTNEKLFF